What follows are 13 T cell receptor beta chains derived from one specimen sequenced in a study of T cells in Graves' hyperthyroidism and ophthalmopathy. Amplified TCR beta CDR3 regions came from RNA transcripts. Researchers ran a first-round RT-PCR on the TCR CDR3 using the HTBI primer set. TCRdb passed the multiplex PCR reads through MiXCR, listing each CDR3 protein once. This table has 600,000 or so distinct CDR3 sequences, 16% appearing once. Sequences were obtained from blood. These receptors originate from a woman in her thirties with Graves' hyperthyroidism.

This clonotype was seen many times. The chain uses TRBV10-3 and TRBJ2-1; 7 positions agree with TRBD2. J was trimmed by 8 bases and V by 0 bases; bases with no gene match: 1. The CDR3 has 13 residues. The germline V gene encodes CDR1 ENHRY and CDR2 SYGVKD. The CDR3 nucleotides read TGTGCCATCAGTGAGTCGGGGGGGGATGAGCAGTTCTTC. Protein product: CAISESGGDEQFF.

This clonotype was detected a few times. The J gene is TRBJ1-6, the V gene TRBV10-1; unclear D gene. Germline lookup yields CDR1 WNHNN and CDR2 SYGVQD (reference sequence). Trimming cost V 0 bases and J 7 bases, with 4 bases left between them. CDR3 size: 13 residues. CDR3 sequence: CASSESGNSPLHF. In DNA form, the CDR3 reads TGCGCCAGCAGTGAGTCCGGGAATTCACCCCTCCACTTT.

In its sample, this clonotype was seen many times. The rearrangement links TRBV7-2 to TRBJ2-7; D is unclear. V dropped 5 bases and J dropped 2 bases, with 19 bases sitting between them. The CDR3 totals 16 residues. In germline, CDR1 is SGHTA, CDR2 FQGNSA. CDR3 sequence (DNA): TGTGCCAGCAGCCTAACCTTTGCTGAGACGCCCTACGAGCAGTACTTC. It specifies CASSLTFAETPYEQYF.

This clonotype was observed at least ten times. The V and J genes are TRBV13 and TRBJ2-3, with D perhaps TRBD1 or TRBD2 (5 bases each). This CDR3 contains 15 residues. The germline V gene encodes CDR1 PRHDT and CDR2 FYEKMQ (reference sequence). Trimming left V 3 bases short and J 3 bases short, with 13 bases between. The CDR3 nucleotides read TGTGCCAGCAGCTTGGGGACGTTTCCTACAGATACGCAGTATTTT. Translating it yields CASSLGTFPTDTQYF.

The rearrangement joins TRBV12-3 or TRBV12-4 to TRBJ2-5; D is undetermined. V gave up 5 bases and J gave up 2 bases, with 12 bases separating them. CDR3 length: 14 residues. CDR3 DNA sequence: TGTGCCAGCAGTCGCGTAGGGCTGCAAGAGACCCAGTACTTC. It translates to CASSRVGLQETQYF.

This clonotype has a count of ten or more. The V call is TRBV6-2 or TRBV6-3, the J call TRBJ1-1, with TRBD1 as a possible D gene (5 bases). In germline, CDR1 is MNHEY, CDR2 SVGEGT. The CDR3 consists of 14 residues. Trimming cost V 1 base and J 5 bases, with 11 bases left between them. This CDR3 reads CASSYYDRGTEAFF. The CDR3 DNA reads as TGTGCCAGCAGTTACTACGACAGAGGGACTGAAGCTTTCTTT.

Ten or more counts support this clonotype. This chain links TRBV20-1 with TRBJ1-1; D gene ambiguous. Germline V gene lookup returns CDR1 DFQATT and CDR2 SNEGSKA (reference sequence). V lost 3 bases and J lost 0, with 8 bases in between. There are 13 residues in the CDR3. The CDR3 bases are TGCAGTGCTAGGGGCAGGCTGAACACTGAAGCTTTCTTT. Translating gives CSARGRLNTEAFF.

This clonotype was picked up many times. The chain joins TRBV11-3 to TRBJ2-1, with 10 bases matching TRBD2. V lost 5 bases, J lost 6 bases, and 4 bases stayed unmatched. The CDR3 is made up of 14 amino acids. Germline CDR1 reads SGHNT; CDR2 reads YENEEA. DNA of the CDR3: TGTGCCAGCAGCGCCCTAGCGGGAGTCAATGAGCAGTTCTTC. Protein sequence: CASSALAGVNEQFF.

This chain uses TRBV19 with TRBJ1-5, with TRBD1 matching 9 bases. Losses at the gene ends were 6 bases for V and 2 bases for J; bases not matched to a gene: 5. Germline lookup yields CDR1 LNHDA and CDR2 SQIVND (reference sequence). This CDR3 contains 15 residues. The CDR3 bases are TGTGCCAGTAGGGGACAGGGAGTCGGCAATCAGCCCCAGCATTTT. It codes for CASRGQGVGNQPQHF. Supplemented by reference TRBV19 and TRBJ1-5, the full variable domain reads DGGITQSPKYLFRKEGQNVTLSCEQNLNHDAMYWYRQDPGQGLRLIYYSQIVNDFQKGDIAEGYSVSREKKESFPLTVTSAQKNPTAFYLCASRGQGVGNQPQHFGDGTRLSIL.

This clonotype was counted between two and nine times. V is TRBV6-1 and J is TRBJ2-6, with TRBD1 as a possible D gene (5 bases). Germline V gene lookup returns CDR1 MNHNS and CDR2 SASEGT. The CDR3 loop spans 16 amino acids. V lost 4 bases, J lost 2 bases, and 12 bases lay in between. The chain's CDR3 is CASSGSAGTGANVLTF. The CDR3 DNA reads TGTGCCAGCAGTGGTTCGGCAGGGACTGGGGCCAACGTCCTGACTTTC.

The sample holds a few counts of this clonotype. This rearrangement joins TRBV7-9 to TRBJ1-1; D unresolved. Germline V gives CDR1 SEHNR, CDR2 FQNEAQ (reference sequence). Trimming took off 6 bases at V and 0 bases at J, with 8 bases between the two ends. This CDR3 contains 13 residues. The CDR3 DNA follows: TGTGCCAGCAGGACGTCCTTGAACACTGAAGCTTTCTTT. It translates to CASRTSLNTEAFF.

In this sample, this clonotype turned up many times. This chain joins TRBV7-3 and TRBJ2-1; TRBD2 matches 7 bases. This CDR3 spans 16 amino acids. The germline gives CDR1 SGHTA, CDR2 FQGTGA. After removal of 2 bases from V and 4 bases from J, the junction contained 8 bases not matched to a gene. CDR3 region: CASSLRASGTYNEQFF. Here the CDR3 DNA reads TGTGCCAGCAGCTTACGGGCTAGCGGAACATACAATGAGCAGTTCTTC.

This clonotype came up many times. The gene calls are TRBV2 and TRBJ1-6; D perhaps matches TRBD1 (5 bases). CDR3 length equals 17 residues. With 2 bases removed from V and 6 bases from J, the gap between germline ends came to 17 bases. From germline, CDR1 is SNHLY and CDR2 FYNNEI. The CDR3 is CASSEIGARSLNSPLHF. DNA of the CDR3: TGTGCCAGCAGTGAAATCGGGGCAAGGAGTCTTAATTCACCCCTCCACTTT.